The 24 T cell receptor beta chains in this list originate from one sample, sequenced in a study of blood T cell repertoires in COVID-19. The data were produced by immunoSEQ multiplex PCR, yet TCRdb's version contains in-frame clones alone and is incomplete. There are about 240,000 clones in the sample; nearly 90% occur only once, and around 0.78% lies in the top ten. The specimen sequenced was peripheral blood. The receptors were gathered from a woman aged 25 to 45 with acute or convalescent COVID-19.

The CDR3 is CASSFSGTNEQYF. CDR3 DNA sequence: TGTGCCAGCAGCTTTAGCGGGACCAACGAGCAGTACTTC. The chain is built from TRBV7-2 and TRBJ2-7, with 8 bases aligning to TRBD2. The CDR3 is 13 amino acids. Germline CDR1 is SGHTA and CDR2 is FQGNSA. V was clipped by 3 bases and J by 5 bases; unmatched bases: 3.

The gene calls are TRBV9 and TRBJ2-2; 8 bases agree with TRBD1. Germline-derived CDR1 and CDR2 are SGDLS and YYNGEE. The CDR3 runs to 15 residues. The V segment lost 0 bases and the J segment 4 bases; nucleotides outside the gene matches: 2. CDR3 DNA sequence: TGTGCCAGCAGCGTAGCCCAGGGGGCCACCGGGGAGCTGTTTTTT. Residues: CASSVAQGATGELFF.

This rearrangement joins TRBV6-4 to TRBJ1-6; D is possibly TRBD1 (5 bases). V lost 3 bases and J 10 bases, leaving 13 bases between the germline ends. This CDR3 has 14 residues. From germline, CDR1 is MRHNA and CDR2 SNTAGT. CDR3 region: CASSEDSMESPLHF. The CDR3 region has the DNA TGTGCCAGCAGTGAAGACAGTATGGAATCACCCCTCCACTTT.

This sequence joins TRBV2 and TRBJ2-1; no clear D gene. Germline V gives CDR1 SNHLY, CDR2 FYNNEI. There are 11 residues in the CDR3. Between the trimmed V and J ends, which lost 5 bases and 15 bases, there was a span of 14 bases. The CDR3 nucleotides are TGTGCCAGCAGTCCAGTTAGTAGCTGGTTCTTC. Protein product: CASSPVSSWFF.

The V and J genes are TRBV7-3 and TRBJ2-2; D not resolved. The germline CDR1 and CDR2 sequences are SGHTA and FQGTGA. This CDR3 is 13 amino acids long. Trimming left V 2 bases short and J 9 bases short, with 10 bases between. As DNA, the CDR3 is TGTGCCAGCAGCTTAGCAGGAATTCGGGAGCTGTTTTTT. This encodes CASSLAGIRELFF.

This clone was counted once. V gene TRBV7-2 combines with J gene TRBJ2-1; 7 positions agree with TRBD2. The V gene end was trimmed by 3 bases and the J gene end by 8 bases; junction bases not matched to a gene: 7. CDR1 is SGHTA and CDR2 is FQGNSA in the germline V gene. CDR3 size: 14 residues. The CDR3 sequence: CASSFSGGTDEQFF. The CDR3 DNA is TGTGCCAGCAGCTTTTCGGGAGGTACGGATGAGCAGTTCTTC.

V usage is TRBV7-2 and J usage is TRBJ2-5, with D maybe TRBD2 (6 bases). Trimming removed 5 bases from V and 4 bases from J, with 20 bases in between. CDR1 SGHTA and CDR2 FQGNSA come from the germline V gene. CDR3 length: 16 amino acids. The CDR3 spells CASSPRGGRQGETQYF. DNA for the CDR3: TGTGCCAGCAGCCCCCGAGGAGGGCGACAAGGAGAGACCCAGTACTTC.

The chain links TRBV18 to TRBJ2-3, with TRBD2 matching over 10 bases. After removal of 1 base from V and 0 bases from J, the junction contained 1 base not matched to a gene. Looked up from germline, CDR1 is KGHSH and CDR2 is LQKENI. The CDR3 runs to 16 residues. The CDR3 spells CASSPQTSGSTDTQYF. The CDR3 DNA sequence: TGTGCCAGCTCACCACAGACTAGCGGGAGCACAGATACGCAGTATTTT.

This clone was counted between two and nine times. V and J are TRBV29-1 and TRBJ1-4; D unresolved. Trimming cost V 3 bases and J 7 bases, with 27 bases left between them. Looked up from germline, CDR1 is SQVTM and CDR2 is ANQGSEA. The CDR3 sequence is 18 residues long. CDR3 sequence (DNA): TGCAGCGTTGACACAATACAGCCCTCCGGTGTTGAATTTGAAAAACTGTTTTTT. Protein sequence: CSVDTIQPSGVEFEKLFF.

The J gene is TRBJ2-1, the V gene TRBV14; D is perhaps TRBD2 (6 bases). V dropped 1 base and J dropped 0 bases, with 10 bases sitting between them. CDR3 size: 16 residues. Per germline, CDR1 SGHDN and CDR2 FVKESK. The DNA of the CDR3 is TGTGCCAGCAGCCAAGCTCCCGGGAGCTCCTACAATGAGCAGTTCTTC. Amino acids: CASSQAPGSSYNEQFF.

The DNA of the CDR3 is TGTGCCAGCAGTTCCGACAGGGATGTAGGCAATCAGCCCCAGCATTTT. Protein product: CASSSDRDVGNQPQHF. This chain links TRBV28 with TRBJ1-5; 7 nucleotides align to TRBD1. CDR3 length: 16 amino acids. Per the germline V gene, CDR1 is MDHEN and CDR2 is SYDVKM. V lost 4 bases, J lost 2 bases, and 8 bases stayed unmatched.

Of note for this clone: Other DNA sequences in this sample translate to the same CDR3. This chain uses TRBV12-3 or TRBV12-4 with TRBJ1-1; D remains ambiguous. V lost 3 bases to trimming and J lost 8 bases, with 7 bases between them. CDR3 length equals 11 residues. The chain's CDR3 is CASSFRGEAFF. The CDR3 DNA sequence: TGTGCCAGCAGTTTCCGAGGGGAAGCTTTCTTT.

The chain uses TRBV10-3 and TRBJ1-5; D ambiguous. V gave up 3 bases and J gave up 3 bases, with 9 bases separating them. This CDR3 region has 14 residues. The germline V gene encodes CDR1 ENHRY and CDR2 SYGVKD. Here the CDR3 reads CAISDRRDNQPQHF. The CDR3 DNA sequence: TGTGCCATCAGTGATAGGCGGGACAATCAGCCCCAGCATTTT.

V gene TRBV11-2 combines with J gene TRBJ1-2; 10 bases map to TRBD1. CDR3 length equals 15 residues. Trimming took 1 base from V and 4 from J; bases not matched to a gene: 3. Germline lookup yields CDR1 SGHAT and CDR2 FQNNGV. The DNA of the CDR3 is TGTGCCAGCAGCTTAGGGCGGACAGGGGGCTATGGCTACACCTTC. Its translation: CASSLGRTGGYGYTF.

Worth noting for this clone: One end of the junction varies from germline; a read error may be responsible. The gene calls are TRBV7-7 and TRBJ2-1; tentative D call: TRBD1 (6 bases). The germline CDR1 and CDR2 sequences are SSHAT and FNYEAQ (reference sequence). The CDR3 is 14 amino acids. The CDR3 coding sequence is TGTGCTAGCAGCTTAGCAGGACAGAGCTATGAGCAGTTCTTC. Translating it yields CASSLAGQSYEQFF.

V is TRBV19 and J is TRBJ2-5; D gene uncertain. Trimming left V 4 bases short and J 4 bases short, with 10 bases between. The germline gives CDR1 LNHDA, CDR2 SQIVND (reference sequence). The CDR3 covers 13 residues. The CDR3 DNA is TGTGCCAGTAGTACAGGTGTGCGAGAGACCCAGTACTTC. It codes for CASSTGVRETQYF.

V usage is TRBV7-2 and J usage is TRBJ2-1, with D uncertain. Trimming removed 1 base from V and 3 bases from J, with 10 bases in between. The CDR3 spans 15 residues. CDR1 and CDR2 (germline): SGHTA, FQGNSA. The CDR3 nucleotides read TGTGCCAGCAGCTTAGATACAGTTGGCTACAATGAGCAGTTCTTC. Protein: CASSLDTVGYNEQFF.

V gene TRBV19 combines with J gene TRBJ1-4, with TRBD1 as a possible D gene (5 bases). V lost 6 bases, J lost 6 bases, and 14 bases lay in between. The CDR3 extends over 14 amino acids. From germline, CDR1 is LNHDA and CDR2 SQIVND (reference sequence). CDR3 protein: CASSPGLAYEKLFF. The CDR3 DNA reads as TGTGCCAGTAGCCCGGGACTGGCCTATGAAAAACTGTTTTTT.

The genes are TRBV9 and TRBJ2-6; the D gene is possibly TRBD1 (5 bases). Germline V gene lookup returns CDR1 SGDLS and CDR2 YYNGEE. This CDR3 contains 17 residues. Trimming shortened V by 3 bases and J by 0 bases, and 13 bases separated the two germline ends. The CDR3 nucleotides are TGTGCCAGCAGCGAAATCGGACAAAACTCTGGGGCCAACGTCCTGACTTTC. Amino acid sequence: CASSEIGQNSGANVLTF.

CDR3: CASSQGLAGVYEQYF. The CDR3 DNA reads as TGTGCCAGCAGCCAAGGCCTAGCGGGAGTCTACGAGCAGTACTTC. The V call is TRBV3-1 (or the pseudogene TRBV3-2), the J call TRBJ2-7, with 10 bases that match TRBD2. The V and J ends lost 1 base and 3 bases, in that order; junction bases with no gene match: 3. CDR1 and CDR2 from the germline V gene are LGHDT and YNNKEL (reference sequence). The CDR3 runs 15 residues.

V and J are TRBV2 and TRBJ2-1; TRBD1 agrees at 8 bases. In germline, CDR1 is SNHLY, CDR2 FYNNEI. The ends lost 7 bases at V and 9 bases at J; junction bases unmatched: 17. The CDR3 loop spans 16 amino acids. The chain's CDR3 is CASTWQGQGASIEQFF. CDR3 bases: TGTGCCAGCACCTGGCAGGGTCAGGGGGCATCTATTGAGCAGTTCTTC.

In this sample, this clone turned up once. V usage is TRBV27 and J usage is TRBJ2-4; D gene ambiguous. V lost 8 bases, J lost 5 bases, and 13 bases lay in between. The CDR3 is 13 residues long. CDR1 MNHEY and CDR2 SMNVEV come from the germline V gene (reference sequence). For the CDR3, the DNA is TGTGCCAGCCATAGTTTATCCGAAAACATTCAGTACTTC. This sequence encodes CASHSLSENIQYF.

The chain joins TRBV10-3 to TRBJ2-7; possibly TRBD2 for D (6 bases). The CDR3 spans 14 residues. Germline V CDR1 and CDR2: ENHRY, SYGVKD. V lost 7 bases to trimming and J lost 0 bases, with 13 bases between them. DNA of the CDR3: TGTGCCATCAAAACCGGAGGGAGCTCCTACGAGCAGTACTTC. This sequence encodes CAIKTGGSSYEQYF.

This chain joins TRBV7-8 and TRBJ1-1, with 7 bases aligning to TRBD1. Unmatched junction bases numbered 8, after V lost 5 bases and J lost 2 bases. The CDR3 is made up of 15 amino acids. Germline V lookup: CDR1 SGHVS, CDR2 FQNEAQ. The CDR3 spells CASSRSGTANTEAFF. The CDR3, as DNA: TGTGCCAGCAGCAGATCCGGGACAGCCAACACTGAAGCTTTCTTT.